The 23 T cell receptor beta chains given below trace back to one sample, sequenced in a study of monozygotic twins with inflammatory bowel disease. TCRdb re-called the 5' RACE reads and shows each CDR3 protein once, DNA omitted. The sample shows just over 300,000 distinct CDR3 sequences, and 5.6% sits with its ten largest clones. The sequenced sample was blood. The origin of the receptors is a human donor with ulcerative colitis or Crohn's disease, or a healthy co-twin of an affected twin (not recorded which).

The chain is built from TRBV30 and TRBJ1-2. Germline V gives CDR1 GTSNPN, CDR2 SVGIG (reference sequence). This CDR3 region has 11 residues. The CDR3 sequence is CASMAVYGYTF.

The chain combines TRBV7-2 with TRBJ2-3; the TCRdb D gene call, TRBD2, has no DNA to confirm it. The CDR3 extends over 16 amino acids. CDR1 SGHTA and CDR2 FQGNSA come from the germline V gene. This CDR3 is CASSLRTSKIPDTQYF.

CDR3: CASSQDEVRSNYGYTF. The chain combines TRBV4-3 with TRBJ1-2. The CDR3 sequence is 16 residues long. The germline CDR1 and CDR2 sequences are LGHNA and YSLEER.

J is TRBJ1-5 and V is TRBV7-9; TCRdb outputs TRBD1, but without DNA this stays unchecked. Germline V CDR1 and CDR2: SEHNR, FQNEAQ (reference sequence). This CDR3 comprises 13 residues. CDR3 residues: CASSGDGNQPQHF.

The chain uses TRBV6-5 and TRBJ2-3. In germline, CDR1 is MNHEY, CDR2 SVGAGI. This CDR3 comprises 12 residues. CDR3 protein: CASRTQTDTQYF.

Here the CDR3 reads CASSPLTSGGSYEQYF. The V gene is TRBV5-4, the J gene TRBJ2-7; TCRdb indicates TRBD2, and absent DNA this call remains unverified. Germline CDR1 and CDR2: SGHNT and YYREEE (reference sequence). The CDR3 consists of 16 residues.

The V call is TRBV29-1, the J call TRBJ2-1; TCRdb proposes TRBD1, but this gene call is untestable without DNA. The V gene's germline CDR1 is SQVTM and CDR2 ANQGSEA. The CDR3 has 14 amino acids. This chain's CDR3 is CSVERDRGYNEQFF.

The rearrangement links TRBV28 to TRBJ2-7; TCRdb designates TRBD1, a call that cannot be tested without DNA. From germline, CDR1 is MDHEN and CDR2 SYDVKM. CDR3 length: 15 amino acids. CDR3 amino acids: CASRPGIRGSSEQYF.

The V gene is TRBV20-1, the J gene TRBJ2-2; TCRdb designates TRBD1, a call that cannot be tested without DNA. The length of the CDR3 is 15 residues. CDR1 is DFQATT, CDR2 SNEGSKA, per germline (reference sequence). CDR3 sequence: CSAKTLQGIAGELFF.

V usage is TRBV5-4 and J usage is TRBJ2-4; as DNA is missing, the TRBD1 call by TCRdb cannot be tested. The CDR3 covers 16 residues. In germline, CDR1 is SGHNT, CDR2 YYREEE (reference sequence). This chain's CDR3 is CASSVRDRSAKNIQYF.

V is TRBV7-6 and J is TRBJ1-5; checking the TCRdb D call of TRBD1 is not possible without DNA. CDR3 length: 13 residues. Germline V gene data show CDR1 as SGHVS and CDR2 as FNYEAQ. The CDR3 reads CASSFGGLQPQHF.

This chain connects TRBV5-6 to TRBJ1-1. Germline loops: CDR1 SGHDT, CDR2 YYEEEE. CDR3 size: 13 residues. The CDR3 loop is CASSRIINTEAFF.

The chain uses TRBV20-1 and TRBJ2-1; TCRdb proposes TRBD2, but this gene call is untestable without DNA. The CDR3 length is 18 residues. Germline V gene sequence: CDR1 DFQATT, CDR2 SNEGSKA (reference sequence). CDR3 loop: CSALGLAVPKSSYNEQFF.

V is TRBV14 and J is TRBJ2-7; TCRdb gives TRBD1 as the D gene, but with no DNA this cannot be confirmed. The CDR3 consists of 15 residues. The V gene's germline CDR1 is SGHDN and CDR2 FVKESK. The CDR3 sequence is CASSRRDRSSYEQYF.

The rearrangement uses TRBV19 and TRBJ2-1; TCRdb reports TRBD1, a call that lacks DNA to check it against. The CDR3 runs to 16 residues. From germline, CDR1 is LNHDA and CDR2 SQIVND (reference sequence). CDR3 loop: CASSILHWTGVNEQFF.

CDR3 sequence reads: CASSERQGSYEQYF. The rearrangement links TRBV4-3 to TRBJ2-7; TCRdb's assignment of TRBD1 cannot be checked, as there is no DNA. Per the germline V gene, CDR1 is LGHNA and CDR2 is YSLEER. The CDR3 runs 14 residues.

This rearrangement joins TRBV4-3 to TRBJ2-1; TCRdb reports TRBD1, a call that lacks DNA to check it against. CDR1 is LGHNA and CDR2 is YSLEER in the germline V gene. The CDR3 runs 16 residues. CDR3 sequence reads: CASSQDDTGGVNEQFF.

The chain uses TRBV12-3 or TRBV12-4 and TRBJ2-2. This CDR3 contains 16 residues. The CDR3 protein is CASSLVWQPSTGELFF.

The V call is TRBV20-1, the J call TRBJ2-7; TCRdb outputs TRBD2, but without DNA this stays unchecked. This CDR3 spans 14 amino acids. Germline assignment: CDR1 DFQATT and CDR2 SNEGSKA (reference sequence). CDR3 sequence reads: CSAGTSAYIYEQYF.

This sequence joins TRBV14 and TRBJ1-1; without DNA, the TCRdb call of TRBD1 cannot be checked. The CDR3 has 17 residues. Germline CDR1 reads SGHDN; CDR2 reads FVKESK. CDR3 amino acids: CASSQASVFVRATEAFF.

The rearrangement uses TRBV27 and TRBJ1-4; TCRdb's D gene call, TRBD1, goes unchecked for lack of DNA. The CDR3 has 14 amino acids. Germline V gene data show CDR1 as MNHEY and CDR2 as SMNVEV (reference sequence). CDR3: CASSTRQGVEKLFF.

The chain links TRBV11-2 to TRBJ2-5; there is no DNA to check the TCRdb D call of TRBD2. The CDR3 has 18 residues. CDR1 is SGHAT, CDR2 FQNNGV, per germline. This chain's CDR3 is CASSLESVSGRRQETQYF.

The CDR3 region is CASGSALATQTYEQYF. The genes are TRBV6-2 or TRBV6-3 and TRBJ2-7; checking the TCRdb D call of TRBD2 is not possible without DNA. Germline values: CDR1 MNHEY, CDR2 SVGEGT. The CDR3 is made up of 16 amino acids.